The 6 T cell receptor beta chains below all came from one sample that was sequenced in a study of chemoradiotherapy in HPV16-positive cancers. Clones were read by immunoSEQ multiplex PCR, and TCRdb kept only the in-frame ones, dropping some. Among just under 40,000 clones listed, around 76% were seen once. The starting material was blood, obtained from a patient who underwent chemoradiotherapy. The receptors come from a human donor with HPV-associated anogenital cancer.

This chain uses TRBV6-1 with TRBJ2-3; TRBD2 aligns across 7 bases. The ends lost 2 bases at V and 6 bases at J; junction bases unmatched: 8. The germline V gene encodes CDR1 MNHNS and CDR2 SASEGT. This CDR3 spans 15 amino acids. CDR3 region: CASSERGGGGDTQYF. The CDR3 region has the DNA TGTGCCAGCAGTGAACGTGGGGGGGGAGGGGATACGCAGTATTTT.

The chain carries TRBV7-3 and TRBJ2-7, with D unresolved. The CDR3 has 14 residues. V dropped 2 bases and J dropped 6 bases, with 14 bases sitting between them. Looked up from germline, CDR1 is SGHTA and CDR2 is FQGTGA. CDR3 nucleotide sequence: TGTGCCAGCAGCTTAGTCGGTGCTACTTCCGAGCAGTACTTC. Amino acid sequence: CASSLVGATSEQYF.

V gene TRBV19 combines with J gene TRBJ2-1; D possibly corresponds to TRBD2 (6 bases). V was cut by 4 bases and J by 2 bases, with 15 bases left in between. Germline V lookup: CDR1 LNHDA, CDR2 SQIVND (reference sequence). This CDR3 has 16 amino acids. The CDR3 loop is CASSSGVARPYNEQFF. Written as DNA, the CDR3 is TGTGCCAGTAGTAGCGGGGTAGCGAGGCCCTACAATGAGCAGTTCTTC.

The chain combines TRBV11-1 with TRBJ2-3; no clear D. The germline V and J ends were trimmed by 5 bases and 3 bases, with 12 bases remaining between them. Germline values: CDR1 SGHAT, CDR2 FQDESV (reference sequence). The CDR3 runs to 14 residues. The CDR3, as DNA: TGTGCCAGCAGCCCCACTGGTGGGACAGATACGCAGTATTTT. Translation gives CASSPTGGTDTQYF.

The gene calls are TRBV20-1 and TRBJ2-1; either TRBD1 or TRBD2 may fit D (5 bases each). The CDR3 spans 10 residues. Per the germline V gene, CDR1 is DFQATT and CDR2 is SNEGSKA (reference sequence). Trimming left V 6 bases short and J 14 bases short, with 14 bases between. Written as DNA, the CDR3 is TGCAGTGCCGGGGACGGGGTGGAGTTCTTC. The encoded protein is CSAGDGVEFF.

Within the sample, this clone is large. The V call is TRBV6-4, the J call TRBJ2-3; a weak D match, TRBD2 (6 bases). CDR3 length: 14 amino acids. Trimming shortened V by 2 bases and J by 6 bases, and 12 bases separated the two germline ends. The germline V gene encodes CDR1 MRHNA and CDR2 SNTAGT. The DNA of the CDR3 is TGTGCCAGCAGTGACGGCGGGGCGACGGATACGCAGTATTTT. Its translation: CASSDGGATDTQYF.